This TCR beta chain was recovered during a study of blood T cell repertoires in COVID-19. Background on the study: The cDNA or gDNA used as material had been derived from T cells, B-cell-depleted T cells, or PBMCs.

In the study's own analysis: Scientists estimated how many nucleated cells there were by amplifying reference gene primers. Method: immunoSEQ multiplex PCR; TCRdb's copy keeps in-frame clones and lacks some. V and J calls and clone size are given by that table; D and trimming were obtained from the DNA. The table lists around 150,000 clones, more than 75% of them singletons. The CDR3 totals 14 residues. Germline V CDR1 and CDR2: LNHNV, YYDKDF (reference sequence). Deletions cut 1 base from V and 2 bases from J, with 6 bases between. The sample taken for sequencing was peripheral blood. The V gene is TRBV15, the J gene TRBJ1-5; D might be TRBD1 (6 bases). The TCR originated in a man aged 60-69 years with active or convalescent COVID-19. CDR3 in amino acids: CATSRGQGNQPQHF. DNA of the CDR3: TGTGCCACCAGCAGAGGACAGGGCAATCAGCCCCAGCATTTT.